This T cell receptor beta chain was recovered during a study of T cells after yellow fever vaccination. About the research overall: Fractions with few cells were prepared using SMART-Seq v4 Ultra Low Input.

In its sample, this clonotype was seen many times. Its antigen remains unknown. Study-wide findings and caveats: At approximately 95% for CD4 and approximately 89% for CD8, most primary-vaccination clones showed up again after the booster. The presence of abundant clonotypes contaminating from the bulk population was possible in FACS-sorted repertoires. Researchers report a weaker secondary response that nonetheless peaked faster, day 5 versus 15.

The germline V gene has CDR1 LGHNA and CDR2 YSLEER. Trimming took 0 bases from V and 4 from J, leaving 13 bases between them. The length of the CDR3 is 16 residues. MiXCR was run by TCRdb on the 5' RACE reads, yielding one entry per CDR3 protein. The sample lists a few hundred thousand distinct CDR3 sequences; over 4% were seen once. The source material was PBMCs, sampled 5 days after the yellow fever booster vaccination. The chain combines TRBV4-3 with TRBJ2-1, with TRBD1 as a possible D gene (6 bases). The origin of this receptor is a man between 18 and 35 years old who received the YFV17D yellow fever vaccine. This CDR3 reads CASSQDPLGAYNEQFF. In DNA, the CDR3 is TGCGCCAGCAGCCAAGATCCGCTGGGGGCGTACAATGAGCAGTTCTTC.